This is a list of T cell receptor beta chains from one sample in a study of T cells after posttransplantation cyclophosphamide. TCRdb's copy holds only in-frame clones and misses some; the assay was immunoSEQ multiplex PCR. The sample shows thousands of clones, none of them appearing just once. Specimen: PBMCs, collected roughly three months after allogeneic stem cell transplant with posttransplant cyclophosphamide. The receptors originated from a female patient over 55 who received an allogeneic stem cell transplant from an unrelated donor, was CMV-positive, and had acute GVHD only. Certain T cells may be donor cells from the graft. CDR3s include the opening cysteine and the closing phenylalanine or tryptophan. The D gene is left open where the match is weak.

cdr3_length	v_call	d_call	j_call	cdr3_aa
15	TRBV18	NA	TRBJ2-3	CASSPLQGSTDTQYF
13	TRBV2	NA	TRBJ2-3	CADKTGFTDTQYF
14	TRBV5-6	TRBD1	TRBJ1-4	CASSDRVWGEKLFF
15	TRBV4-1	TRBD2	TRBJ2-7	CASSQVGLVEYEQYF
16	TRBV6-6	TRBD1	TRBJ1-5	CASSQPGQGANQPQHF
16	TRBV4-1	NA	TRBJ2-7	CASSQGDSNPAYEQYF
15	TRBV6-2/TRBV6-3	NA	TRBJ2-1	CASSSTRMGYNEQFF
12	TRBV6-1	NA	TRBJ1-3	CAGQSSGNTIYF
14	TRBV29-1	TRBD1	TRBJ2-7	CSVGPGQGAYEQYF
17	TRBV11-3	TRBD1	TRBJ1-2	CASSDGFFPGQLYGYTF
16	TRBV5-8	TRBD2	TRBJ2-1	CASSLGTSGGYNEQFF
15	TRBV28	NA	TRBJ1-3	CASRARRSSGNTIYF
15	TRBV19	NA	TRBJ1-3	CASSASDNSGNTIYF
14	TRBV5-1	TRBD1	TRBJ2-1	CASSRTGLDNEQFF
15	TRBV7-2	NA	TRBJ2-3	CASSLDTLPTDTQYF
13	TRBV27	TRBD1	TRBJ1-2	CASSWAGGYGYTF
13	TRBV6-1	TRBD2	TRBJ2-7	CASRASGSYEQYF
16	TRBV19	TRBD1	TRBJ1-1	CATPTGGVIISTEAFF
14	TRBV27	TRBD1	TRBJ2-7	CASGDSLRTYEQYF
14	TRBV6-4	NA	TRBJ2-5	CATGGWGSQETQYF
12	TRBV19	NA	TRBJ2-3	CASSTLPDTQYF
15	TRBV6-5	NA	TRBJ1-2	CASSWTRESSYGYTF
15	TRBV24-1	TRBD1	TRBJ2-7	CATSDPRTGGYEQYF
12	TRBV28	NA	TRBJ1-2	CASSLVAYGYTF
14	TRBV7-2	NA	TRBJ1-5	CASSPSISNQPQHF
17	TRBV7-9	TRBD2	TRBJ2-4	CASSFGTSGGAANIQYF
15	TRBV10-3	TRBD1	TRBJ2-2	CAIKGGQGDTGELFF
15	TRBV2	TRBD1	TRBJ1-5	CASSVPGTGSQPQHF
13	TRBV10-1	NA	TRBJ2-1	CASSESGREEQFF
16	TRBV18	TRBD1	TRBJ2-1	CASSPLDRGHYNEQFF
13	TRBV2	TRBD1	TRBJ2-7	CASRVGTGFKQYF
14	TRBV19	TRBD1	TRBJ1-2	CASSTQGPNYGYTF